This T cell receptor (beta chain) was captured in a study of T cell responses to AZD1222 COVID-19 vaccine. Germline CDR1 and CDR2: PRHDT and FYEKMQ (reference sequence). This CDR3 contains 17 residues. The V gene end was trimmed by 5 bases and the J gene end by 4 bases; junction bases not matched to a gene: 9. Libraries were prepared by immunoSEQ multiplex PCR; TCRdb keeps only in-frame clonotypes and omits some of them. The table shows 150,000 or so clones, with roughly nine tenths occurring only once. The clonotype comes from an adult who received the AZD1222 COVID-19 vaccine. The rearrangement uses TRBV13 and TRBJ2-2; 11 bases line up with TRBD2. Sequences were derived from peripheral blood, sampled 28 days after the second AZD1222 dose. The CDR3 here is CASSPGTSGWGTGELFF. The CDR3 DNA is TGTGCCAGCAGCCCCGGGACTAGCGGATGGGGCACCGGGGAGCTGTTTTTT.